These 25 T cell receptor beta chains were all obtained from the same sample, sequenced in a study of blood T cell repertoires in COVID-19. Data came from immunoSEQ multiplex PCR; TCRdb stores just in-frame clones and leaves some out. The sample lists approximately 150,000 clones; about 86% were seen once. The sample taken for sequencing was peripheral blood. The source is a woman in her 70s who had recovered from COVID-19.

V gene TRBV9 combines with J gene TRBJ2-7; TRBD1 might be the D (5 bases). This CDR3 is built from 15 residues. Trimming removed 0 bases from V and 4 bases from J, with 14 bases in between. The germline CDR1 and CDR2 sequences are SGDLS and YYNGEE. As DNA, the CDR3 is TGTGCCAGCAGCGTAGGGGCGGCAGGGTGGTACGAGCAGTACTTC. Translating it yields CASSVGAAGWYEQYF.

V usage is TRBV5-1 and J usage is TRBJ2-6; 13 nucleotides align to TRBD2. V shed 4 bases, J shed 1 base, and the junction held 11 bases outside the gene matches. The germline CDR1 and CDR2 sequences are SGHRS and YFSETQ. The CDR3 consists of 20 residues. The CDR3 loop is CASSVGWTSGSGSGANVLTF. The CDR3 coding sequence is TGCGCCAGCAGCGTGGGCTGGACTAGCGGGAGTGGGTCTGGGGCCAACGTCCTGACTTTC.

J is TRBJ2-7 and V is TRBV7-2; D is unclear. The CDR3 covers 16 residues. V was pared by 1 base and J by 0 bases, with 13 bases between. Germline lookup yields CDR1 SGHTA and CDR2 FQGNSA. The CDR3, as DNA: TGTGCCAGCAGCTTAGACCCGCGGTCCCTCTCCTACGAGCAGTACTTC. This gives the protein CASSLDPRSLSYEQYF. Supplemented by reference TRBV7-2 and TRBJ2-7, the full variable domain reads GAGVSQSPSNKVTEKGKDVELRCDPISGHTALYWYRQSLGQGLEFLIYFQGNSAPDKSGLPSDRFSAERTGGSVSTLTIQRTQQEDSAVYLCASSLDPRSLSYEQYFGPGTRLTVT.

The rearrangement links TRBV10-2 to TRBJ2-3; 11 nucleotides align to TRBD2. CDR1 and CDR2 from the germline V gene are WSHSY and SAAADI. V shed 8 bases and J 6 bases; nucleotides not matched to a gene: 19. CDR3 size: 18 residues. This CDR3 is CASLFPGLAGGPADTQYF. Here the CDR3 DNA reads TGCGCCAGCCTCTTCCCTGGGCTAGCGGGGGGCCCGGCGGATACGCAGTATTTT.

This CDR3 reads CASSFTTANYGYTF. Here the CDR3 DNA reads TGTGCCAGCAGCTTCACGACAGCAAACTATGGCTACACCTTC. This chain uses TRBV7-2 with TRBJ1-2, with a weak D call TRBD1 (5 bases). Trimming removed 3 bases from V and 2 bases from J, with 10 bases in between. Germline V gene lookup returns CDR1 SGHTA and CDR2 FQGNSA. This CDR3 region has 14 residues.

The chain joins TRBV7-2 to TRBJ1-2, with D perhaps TRBD1 (5 bases). V was cut by 5 bases and J by 5 bases, with 15 bases left in between. Germline V lookup: CDR1 SGHTA, CDR2 FQGNSA. The CDR3 runs to 14 residues. Written as DNA, the CDR3 is TGTGCCAGCAGCCCCGGGAGGGGTCGGTATGGCTACACCTTC. Amino acids: CASSPGRGRYGYTF. The whole variable domain, filled in from reference TRBV7-2 and TRBJ1-2, reads GAGVSQSPSNKVTEKGKDVELRCDPISGHTALYWYRQSLGQGLEFLIYFQGNSAPDKSGLPSDRFSAERTGGSVSTLTIQRTQQEDSAVYLCASSPGRGRYGYTFGSGTRLTVV.

The gene calls are TRBV3-1 (or the pseudogene TRBV3-2) and TRBJ2-3; 12 nucleotides align to TRBD1. V gave up 1 base and J gave up 1 base; unmatched junction bases: 6. The CDR3 contains 18 residues. Looked up from germline, CDR1 is LGHDT and CDR2 is YNNKEL (reference sequence). The CDR3 sequence: CASSQAGTGGMGTDTQYF. DNA for the CDR3: TGTGCCAGCAGCCAAGCCGGGACAGGGGGCATGGGCACAGATACGCAGTATTTT.

This chain connects TRBV7-2 to TRBJ1-2, with D uncertain. V gave up 3 bases and J gave up 4 bases, with 9 bases separating them. The germline CDR1 and CDR2 sequences are SGHTA and FQGNSA. The CDR3 loop spans 13 amino acids. CDR3 nucleotide sequence: TGTGCCAGCAGCTTGGGCAGACGCTATGGCTACACCTTC. This codes for CASSLGRRYGYTF.

The CDR3 sequence is CASSELWTASGNTIYF. DNA of the CDR3: TGTGCCAGCAGCGAGTTGTGGACAGCCTCTGGAAACACCATATATTTT. V gene TRBV9 combines with J gene TRBJ1-3; D perhaps matches TRBD1 (6 bases). The V end lost 3 bases, the J end lost 0 bases, and 13 bases lay between the germline ends. The germline gives CDR1 SGDLS, CDR2 YYNGEE. There are 16 residues in the CDR3.

The chain has TRBV12-3 or TRBV12-4 and TRBJ1-1; D is possibly TRBD1 (6 bases). Trimming pared 3 bases from V and 6 bases from J, leaving 8 bases between. This CDR3 spans 12 amino acids. CDR3 amino acids: CASSLGTPEAFF. CDR3 nucleotide sequence: TGTGCCAGCAGTTTGGGGACACCTGAAGCTTTCTTT.

CDR3 sequence reads: CASSSLNLGTQYF. CDR3 coding DNA: TGTGCCAGCAGTAGCCTGAACCTCGGGACCCAGTACTTC. The chain has TRBV6-5 and TRBJ2-5; D gene unclear. CDR1 is MNHEY, CDR2 SVGAGI, per germline. The CDR3 contains 13 residues. The V gene lost 5 bases and the J gene lost 7 bases, with 14 bases spanning the gap.

The chain links TRBV2 to TRBJ2-2, with D possibly matching TRBD2 (5 bases). V lost 6 bases and J 5 bases, leaving 10 bases between the germline ends. This CDR3 spans 13 amino acids. CDR1 is SNHLY and CDR2 is FYNNEI in the germline V gene. CDR3 in DNA: TGTGCCAGCAGCCCCCGGGAAACCGGGGAGCTGTTTTTT. Amino acid sequence: CASSPRETGELFF.

This chain uses TRBV4-2 with TRBJ2-4, with TRBD2 as a possible D gene (6 bases). This CDR3 spans 15 amino acids. The ends were cut back, 0 bases at V and 6 bases at J, with 12 bases in the middle. The germline CDR1 and CDR2 sequences are LGHNA and YNFKEQ. In DNA form, the CDR3 reads TGTGCCAGCAGCCAAGAGGGAGGCCCGGGAAACATTCAGTACTTC. Its protein is CASSQEGGPGNIQYF.

The chain uses TRBV7-8 and TRBJ2-3, with 9 bases that match TRBD1. V lost 6 bases to trimming and J lost 6 bases; unmatched junction nucleotides: 7. The CDR3 is made up of 14 amino acids. CDR1 and CDR2 (germline): SGHVS, FQNEAQ. CDR3 loop: CASRDRGTGDTQYF. As DNA, the CDR3 is TGTGCCAGCAGGGACAGGGGTACAGGGGATACGCAGTATTTT.

This chain links TRBV9 with TRBJ2-1; 9 bases align to TRBD2. CDR3 length equals 15 residues. J gave up 6 bases and V 4 bases, and 8 bases lay outside the gene matches. From germline, CDR1 is SGDLS and CDR2 YYNGEE. The CDR3: CASSPRGSGGNEQFF. CDR3 sequence (DNA): TGTGCCAGCAGCCCCCGAGGTAGCGGGGGCAATGAGCAGTTCTTC.

The chain joins TRBV7-9 to TRBJ2-5, with 8 bases that match TRBD1. Germline values: CDR1 SEHNR, CDR2 FQNEAQ (reference sequence). Unmatched junction bases numbered 2, after V lost 3 bases and J lost 5 bases. This CDR3 has 13 amino acids. CDR3 loop: CASSLTGVETQYF. The CDR3 DNA is TGTGCCAGCAGCTTGACAGGGGTGGAGACCCAGTACTTC. The full variable domain, in which reference TRBV7-9 and TRBJ2-5 provide the parts outside the CDR3, is DTGVSQNPRHKITKRGQNVTFRCDPISEHNRLYWYRQTLGQGPEFLTYFQNEAQLEKSRLLSDRFSAERPKGSFSTLEIQRTEQGDSAMYLCASSLTGVETQYFGPGTRLLVL.

The rearrangement links TRBV28 to TRBJ2-6, with a tentative D call TRBD1 (6 bases). Germline V lookup: CDR1 MDHEN, CDR2 SYDVKM. The length of the CDR3 is 15 residues. Trimming stripped 3 bases from V and 13 bases from J, with 19 bases between. CDR3 sequence reads: CASSFHATGSEVLTF. CDR3 nucleotide sequence: TGTGCCAGCAGTTTCCATGCAACAGGGTCTGAAGTCCTGACTTTC.

The chain uses TRBV5-4 and TRBJ2-5; D is undetermined. CDR3 length: 16 amino acids. Trimming stripped 0 bases from V and 5 bases from J, with 17 bases between. CDR1 and CDR2 from the germline V gene are SGHNT and YYREEE (reference sequence). The CDR3 reads CASSLGPPGMGETQYF. The CDR3 bases are TGTGCCAGCAGCTTGGGCCCCCCGGGTATGGGTGAGACCCAGTACTTC.

For this clone: This sample also contains other DNA sequences that code for the same CDR3. V gene TRBV19 combines with J gene TRBJ1-2, with TRBD1 matching 11 bases. The CDR3 is 14 residues long. Germline assignment: CDR1 LNHDA and CDR2 SQIVND (reference sequence). Trimming at V came to 7 bases and at J to 2 bases, leaving 3 bases not matched to a gene. CDR3 nucleotides: TGTGCCAGTACTCGGGACAGGGGGAACTATGGCTACACCTTC. This encodes CASTRDRGNYGYTF.

The V and J genes are TRBV4-2 and TRBJ2-5, with D maybe TRBD2 (7 bases). Per germline, CDR1 LGHNA and CDR2 YNFKEQ. V shed 2 bases and J shed 4 bases, with 17 bases lying between them. This CDR3 comprises 16 residues. The CDR3 nucleotides are TGTGCCAGCAGCCAACCCGTGGGGAGGGGGGGAGAGACCCAGTACTTC. It yields the protein CASSQPVGRGGETQYF.

The chain uses TRBV7-9 and TRBJ2-7; D possibly corresponds to TRBD1 (6 bases). Germline V lookup: CDR1 SEHNR, CDR2 FQNEAQ (reference sequence). The CDR3 has 14 amino acids. The ends were cut back, 1 base at V and 8 bases at J, with 15 bases in the middle. The CDR3 loop reads CASSLGPLGAQQYF. The CDR3 nucleotides are TGTGCCAGCAGCTTAGGCCCCCTGGGGGCTCAGCAGTACTTC. The entire variable domain, with the rest obtained from reference TRBV7-9 and TRBJ2-7, is as follows: DTGVSQNPRHKITKRGQNVTFRCDPISEHNRLYWYRQTLGQGPEFLTYFQNEAQLEKSRLLSDRFSAERPKGSFSTLEIQRTEQGDSAMYLCASSLGPLGAQQYFGPGTRLTVT.

The V call is TRBV5-4, the J call TRBJ1-2, with 8 bases aligning to TRBD1. V gave up 3 bases and J gave up 0 bases; unmatched junction bases: 4. The CDR3 length is 15 residues. CDR1 SGHNT and CDR2 YYREEE come from the germline V gene (reference sequence). CDR3 in DNA: TGTGCCAGCAGCTCTGGACAGGGAGCTAACTATGGCTACACCTTC. This translates into CASSSGQGANYGYTF.

The CDR3 sequence: CASSDPPGQGGYGYTF. CDR3 nucleotide sequence: TGTGCCAGCAGTGACCCCCCGGGACAGGGAGGCTATGGCTACACCTTC. This rearrangement joins TRBV25-1 to TRBJ1-2, with 9 bases lining up with TRBD1. Trimming removed 3 bases from V and 4 bases from J; junction bases left unmatched: 9. CDR3 length: 16 residues. Germline CDR1 is MGHDK and CDR2 is SYGVNS.

V usage is TRBV11-2 and J usage is TRBJ1-2, with no clear D. The V end was cut by 2 bases, the J end by 4 bases, with 14 bases between. The CDR3 has 15 residues. Per germline, CDR1 SGHAT and CDR2 FQNNGV. CDR3 amino acids: CASSLTRPRGYGYTF. In DNA, the CDR3 is TGTGCCAGCAGCTTAACTAGACCACGGGGCTATGGCTACACCTTC.

The V gene is TRBV2, the J gene TRBJ1-1; D ambiguous. Germline V CDR1 and CDR2: SNHLY, FYNNEI. This CDR3 spans 11 amino acids. Trimming took off 7 bases at V and 11 bases at J, with 14 bases between the two ends. The CDR3 coding sequence is TGTGCCAGCAACCCTCGGTTCGCGGCTTTCTTT. Its protein is CASNPRFAAFF. Full variable domain (remainder filled in from reference TRBV2 and TRBJ1-1): EPEVTQTPSHQVTQMGQEVILRCVPISNHLYFYWYRQILGQKVEFLVSFYNNEISEKSEIFDDQFSVERPDGSNFTLKIRSTKLEDSAMYFCASNPRFAAFFGQGTRLTVV.